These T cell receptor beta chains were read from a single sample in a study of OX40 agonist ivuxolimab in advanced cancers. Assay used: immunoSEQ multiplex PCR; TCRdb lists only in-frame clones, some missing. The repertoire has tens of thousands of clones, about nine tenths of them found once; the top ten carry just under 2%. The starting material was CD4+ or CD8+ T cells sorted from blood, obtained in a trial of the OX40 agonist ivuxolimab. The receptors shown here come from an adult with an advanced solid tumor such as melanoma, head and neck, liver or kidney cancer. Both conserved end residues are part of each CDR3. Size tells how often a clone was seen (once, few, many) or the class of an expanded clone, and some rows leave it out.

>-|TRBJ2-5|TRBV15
CATSRDRRVGAQETQYF
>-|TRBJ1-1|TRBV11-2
CASSFNQAGAHTEAFF
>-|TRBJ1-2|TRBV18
CASSPMGTGGDLGYTF
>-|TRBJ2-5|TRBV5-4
CASSLWAGTTIETQYF
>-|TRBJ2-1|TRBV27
CASNNGGTRGNEQFF
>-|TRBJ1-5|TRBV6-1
CASSDLSHGYSNQPQHF
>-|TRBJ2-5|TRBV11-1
CASSTSGTSVETQYF
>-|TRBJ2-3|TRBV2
CASSRESDTQYF
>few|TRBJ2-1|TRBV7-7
CASSLVAGSSYNEQFF
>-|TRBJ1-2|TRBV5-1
CASSPGGDRGYGYTF
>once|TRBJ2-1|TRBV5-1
CASREATVTYNEQFF
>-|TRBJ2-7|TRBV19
CATSSGRLGQYF
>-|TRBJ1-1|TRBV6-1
CASSLTENTEAFF